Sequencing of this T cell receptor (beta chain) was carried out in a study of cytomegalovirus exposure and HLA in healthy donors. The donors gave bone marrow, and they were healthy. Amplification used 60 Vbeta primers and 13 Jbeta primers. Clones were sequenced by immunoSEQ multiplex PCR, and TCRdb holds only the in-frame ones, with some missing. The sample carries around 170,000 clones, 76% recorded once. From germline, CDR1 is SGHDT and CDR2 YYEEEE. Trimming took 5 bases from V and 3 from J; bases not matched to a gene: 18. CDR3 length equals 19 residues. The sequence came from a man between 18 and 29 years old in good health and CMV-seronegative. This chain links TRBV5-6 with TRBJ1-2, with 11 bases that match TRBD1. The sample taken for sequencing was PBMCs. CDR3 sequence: CASSPRVVRPGQGDYGYTF. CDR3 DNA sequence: TGTGCCAGCAGTCCGAGAGTGGTTAGACCGGGACAGGGGGACTATGGCTACACCTTC.